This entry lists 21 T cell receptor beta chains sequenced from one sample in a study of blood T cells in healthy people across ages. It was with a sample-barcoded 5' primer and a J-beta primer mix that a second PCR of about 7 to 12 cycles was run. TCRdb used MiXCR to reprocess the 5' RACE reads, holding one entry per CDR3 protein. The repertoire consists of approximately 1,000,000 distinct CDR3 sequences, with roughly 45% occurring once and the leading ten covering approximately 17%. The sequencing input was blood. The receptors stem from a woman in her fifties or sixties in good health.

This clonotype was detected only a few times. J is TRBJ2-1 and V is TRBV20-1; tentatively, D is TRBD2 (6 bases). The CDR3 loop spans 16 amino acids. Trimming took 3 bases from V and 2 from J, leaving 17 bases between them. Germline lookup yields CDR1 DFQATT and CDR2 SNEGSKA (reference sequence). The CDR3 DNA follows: TGCAGTGCTAGCCCTATTAGCGGAGGGACCTACAATGAGCAGTTCTTC. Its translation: CSASPISGGTYNEQFF.

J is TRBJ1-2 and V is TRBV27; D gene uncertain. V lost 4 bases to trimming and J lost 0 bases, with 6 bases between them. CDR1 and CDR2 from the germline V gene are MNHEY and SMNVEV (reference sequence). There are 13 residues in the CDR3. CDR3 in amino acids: CASSYRANYGYTF. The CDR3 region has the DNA TGTGCCAGCAGTTACAGAGCTAACTATGGCTACACCTTC.

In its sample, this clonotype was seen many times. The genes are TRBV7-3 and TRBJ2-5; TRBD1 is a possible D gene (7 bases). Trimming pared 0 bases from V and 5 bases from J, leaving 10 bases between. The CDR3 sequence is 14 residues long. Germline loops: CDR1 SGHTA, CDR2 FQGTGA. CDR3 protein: CASSLTPGGETQYF. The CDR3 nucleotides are TGTGCCAGCAGCTTAACTCCAGGGGGGGAGACCCAGTACTTC.

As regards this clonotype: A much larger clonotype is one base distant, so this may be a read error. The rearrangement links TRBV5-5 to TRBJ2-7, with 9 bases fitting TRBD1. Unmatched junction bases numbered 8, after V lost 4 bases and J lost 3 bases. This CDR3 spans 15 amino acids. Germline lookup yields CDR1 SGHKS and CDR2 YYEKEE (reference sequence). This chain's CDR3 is CASSLVQGAFYEQYF. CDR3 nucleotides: TGTGCCAGCAGCCTGGTACAGGGGGCTTTCTACGAGCAGTACTTC.

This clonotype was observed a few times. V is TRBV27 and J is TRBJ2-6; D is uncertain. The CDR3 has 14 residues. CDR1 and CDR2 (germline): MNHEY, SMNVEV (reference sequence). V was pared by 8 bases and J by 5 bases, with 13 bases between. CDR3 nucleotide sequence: TGTGCCAGCTCCACCCTGGAACGGGCCAACGTCCTGACTTTC. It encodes CASSTLERANVLTF. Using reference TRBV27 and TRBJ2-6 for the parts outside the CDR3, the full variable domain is EAQVTQNPRYLITVTGKKLTVTCSQNMNHEYMSWYRQDPGLGLRQIYYSMNVEVTDKGDVPEGYKVSRKEKRNFPLILESPSPNQTSLYFCASSTLERANVLTFGAGSRLTVL.

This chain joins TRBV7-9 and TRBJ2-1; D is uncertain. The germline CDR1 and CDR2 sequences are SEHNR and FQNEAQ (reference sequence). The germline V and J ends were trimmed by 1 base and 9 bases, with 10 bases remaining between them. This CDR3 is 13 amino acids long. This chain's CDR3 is CASSLGTVGEQFF. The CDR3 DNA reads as TGTGCCAGCAGCTTAGGCACAGTCGGTGAGCAGTTCTTC.

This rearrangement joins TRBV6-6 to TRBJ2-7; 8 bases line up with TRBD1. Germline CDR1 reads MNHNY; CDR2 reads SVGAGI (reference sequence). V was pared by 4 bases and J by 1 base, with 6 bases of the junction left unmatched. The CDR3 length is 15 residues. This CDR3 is CASSSLGQGSYEQYF. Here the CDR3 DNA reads TGTGCCAGCAGTTCGCTCGGACAGGGTTCCTACGAGCAGTACTTC.

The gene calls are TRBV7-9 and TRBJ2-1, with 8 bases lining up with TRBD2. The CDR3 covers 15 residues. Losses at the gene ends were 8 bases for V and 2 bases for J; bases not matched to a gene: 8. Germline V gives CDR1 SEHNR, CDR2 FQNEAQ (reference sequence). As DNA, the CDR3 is TGTGCCAGCTTCGTCGGACTAGCAACCTACAATGAGCAGTTCTTC. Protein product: CASFVGLATYNEQFF.

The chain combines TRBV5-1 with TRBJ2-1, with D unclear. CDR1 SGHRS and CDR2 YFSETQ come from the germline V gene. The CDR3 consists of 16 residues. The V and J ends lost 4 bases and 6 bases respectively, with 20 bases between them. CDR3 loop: CASSKKDGLAPNEQFF. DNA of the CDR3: TGCGCCAGCAGCAAGAAGGATGGCCTTGCCCCCAATGAGCAGTTCTTC.

In DNA, the CDR3 is TGCAGCGTTGGCATTCCGGGACAGGGGGTCTACGAGCAGTACTTC. Residues: CSVGIPGQGVYEQYF. V gene TRBV29-1 combines with J gene TRBJ2-7, with 11 bases matching TRBD1. The CDR3 has 15 amino acids. Germline CDR1 SQVTM, CDR2 ANQGSEA. The V gene end was trimmed by 4 bases and the J gene end by 3 bases; junction bases not matched to a gene: 8.

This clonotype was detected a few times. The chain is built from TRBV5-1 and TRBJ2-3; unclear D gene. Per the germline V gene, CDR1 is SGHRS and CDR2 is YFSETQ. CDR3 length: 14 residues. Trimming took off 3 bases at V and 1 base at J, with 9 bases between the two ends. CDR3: CASSSDPGTDTQYF. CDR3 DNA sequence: TGCGCCAGCAGCTCTGATCCGGGCACAGATACGCAGTATTTT. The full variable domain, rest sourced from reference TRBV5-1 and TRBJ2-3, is KAGVTQTPRYLIKTRGQQVTLSCSPISGHRSVSWYQQTPGQGLQFLFEYFSETQRNKGNFPGRFSGRQFSNSRSEMNVSTLELGDSALYLCASSSDPGTDTQYFGPGTRLTVL.

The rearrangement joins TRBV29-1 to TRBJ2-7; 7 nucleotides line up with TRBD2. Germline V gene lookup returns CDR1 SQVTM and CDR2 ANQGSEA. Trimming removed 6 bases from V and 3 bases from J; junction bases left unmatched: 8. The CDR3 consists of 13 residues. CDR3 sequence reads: CSVLWASGYEQYF. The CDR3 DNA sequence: TGCAGCGTGCTTTGGGCTAGCGGCTACGAGCAGTACTTC.

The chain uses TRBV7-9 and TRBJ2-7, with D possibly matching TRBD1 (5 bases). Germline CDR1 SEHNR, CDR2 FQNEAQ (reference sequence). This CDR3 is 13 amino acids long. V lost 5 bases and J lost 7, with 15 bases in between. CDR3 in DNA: TGTGCCAGCAGCCCTGGGCCAAACAGGGAGCAGTACTTC. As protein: CASSPGPNREQYF.

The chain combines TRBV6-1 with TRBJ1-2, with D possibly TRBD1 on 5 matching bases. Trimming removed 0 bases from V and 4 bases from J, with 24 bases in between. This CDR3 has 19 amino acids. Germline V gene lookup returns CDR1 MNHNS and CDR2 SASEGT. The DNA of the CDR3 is TGTGCCAGCAGTGAAGCGGCGAGGGGAATATTAGTGGTCCTCTATGGCTACACCTTC. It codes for CASSEAARGILVVLYGYTF.

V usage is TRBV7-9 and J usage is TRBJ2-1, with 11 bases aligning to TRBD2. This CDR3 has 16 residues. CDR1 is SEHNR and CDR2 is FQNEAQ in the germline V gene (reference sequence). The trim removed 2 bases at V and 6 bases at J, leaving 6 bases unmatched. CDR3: CASSLSRLAGGNEQFF. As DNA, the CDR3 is TGTGCCAGCAGCTTAAGTCGGCTAGCGGGAGGCAATGAGCAGTTCTTC.

CDR3 in amino acids: CASSEPSGRLAGEQFF. In nucleotides, the CDR3 is TGCGCCAGCAGCGAACCTAGCGGGAGGTTGGCCGGTGAGCAGTTCTTC. This chain joins TRBV5-1 and TRBJ2-1; 11 positions match TRBD2. The ends lost 4 bases at V and 9 bases at J; junction bases unmatched: 12. Germline CDR1 reads SGHRS; CDR2 reads YFSETQ. The CDR3 covers 16 residues.

The CDR3 region is CASSLGVWEQYF. The DNA for the CDR3 is TGTGCCAGCAGTTTGGGGGTGTGGGAGCAGTACTTC. V usage is TRBV28 and J usage is TRBJ2-5; D could derive from TRBD1 or TRBD2 (5 bases each). With 3 bases removed from V and 11 bases from J, the gap between germline ends came to 13 bases. This CDR3 region has 12 residues. Germline loops: CDR1 MDHEN, CDR2 SYDVKM. Using reference TRBV28 and TRBJ2-5 for the parts outside the CDR3, the full variable domain is DVKVTQSSRYLVKRTGEKVFLECVQDMDHENMFWYRQDPGLGLRLIYFSYDVKMKEKGDIPEGYSVSREKKERFSLILESASTNQTSMYLCASSLGVWEQYFGPGTRLLVL.

The CDR3 sequence is CASSYVTGYEQYF. CDR3 coding DNA: TGTGCCAGCAGTTACGTGACTGGCTACGAGCAGTACTTC. The chain employs TRBV6-6 and TRBJ2-7; the D is unclear. The CDR3 is 13 amino acids. Per the germline V gene, CDR1 is MNHNY and CDR2 is SVGAGI (reference sequence). Trimming took 2 bases from V and 3 from J, leaving 8 bases between them.

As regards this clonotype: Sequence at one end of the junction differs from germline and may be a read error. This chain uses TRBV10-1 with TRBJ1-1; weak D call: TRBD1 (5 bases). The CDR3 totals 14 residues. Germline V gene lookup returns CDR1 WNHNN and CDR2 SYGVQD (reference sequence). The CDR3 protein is CASSDRGPNTEAFF. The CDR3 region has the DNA TGTGCCAGCAGTGACCGGGGACCTAACACTGAAGCTTTCTTT.

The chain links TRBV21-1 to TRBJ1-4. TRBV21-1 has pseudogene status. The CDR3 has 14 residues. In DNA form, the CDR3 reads TGTGCCAGCAGCAAACTGGCCAGTTTTGAAAAACTGTTTTTT. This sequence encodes CASSKLASFEKLFF.

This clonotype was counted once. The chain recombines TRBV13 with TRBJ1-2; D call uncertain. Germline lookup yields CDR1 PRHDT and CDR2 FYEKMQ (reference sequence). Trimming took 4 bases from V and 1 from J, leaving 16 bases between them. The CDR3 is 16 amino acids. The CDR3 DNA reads TGTGCCAGCAGCTCAACCGAACAACACCTTAACTATGGCTACACCTTC. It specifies CASSSTEQHLNYGYTF. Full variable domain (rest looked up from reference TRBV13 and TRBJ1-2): AAGVIQSPRHLIKEKRETATLKCYPIPRHDTVYWYQQGPGQDPQFLISFYEKMQSDKGSIPDRFSAQQFSDYHSELNMSSLELGDSALYFCASSSTEQHLNYGYTFGSGTRLTVV.